Shown below are 16 T cell receptor beta chains from a single sample sequenced in a study of blood T cell repertoires in COVID-19. The method was immunoSEQ multiplex PCR; TCRdb's version includes in-frame clones alone and lacks a portion of them. This sample has 150,000 to 200,000 clones, with more than 80% found just once. Specimen: peripheral blood. The source is a woman older than 75 with COVID-19, enrolled during active disease.

The CDR3 bases are TGTGCCAGCGGACTAGCGGAATACAATGAGCAGTTCTTC. Its translation is CASGLAEYNEQFF. This chain joins TRBV7-2 and TRBJ2-1; 10 bases agree with TRBD2. CDR1 is SGHTA, CDR2 FQGNSA, per germline. The CDR3 contains 13 residues. Trimming at V came to 8 bases and at J to 4 bases, leaving 2 bases not matched to a gene.

The V gene is TRBV6-5, the J gene TRBJ2-1, with TRBD2 identical over 9 bases. Germline CDR1 reads MNHEY; CDR2 reads SVGAGI. This CDR3 spans 15 amino acids. V shed 8 bases and J 2 bases; nucleotides not matched to a gene: 7. The CDR3 is CASAVLAGAYNEQFF. For the CDR3, the DNA is TGTGCCAGCGCCGTCTTAGCGGGGGCCTACAATGAGCAGTTCTTC.

This clone was counted once. The chain links TRBV5-1 to TRBJ1-1, with D maybe TRBD1 (6 bases). Germline loops: CDR1 SGHRS, CDR2 YFSETQ. V lost 1 base to trimming and J lost 3 bases, with 13 bases between them. The CDR3 sequence is 15 residues long. The CDR3 coding sequence is TGCGCCAGCAGCTTGTGGCAGGGGAGAGACACTGAAGCTTTCTTT. The encoded protein is CASSLWQGRDTEAFF.

The chain has TRBV15 and TRBJ2-2; 7 bases line up with TRBD2. The germline V gene encodes CDR1 LNHNV and CDR2 YYDKDF (reference sequence). There are 16 residues in the CDR3. V was pared by 1 base and J by 7 bases, with 9 bases of the junction left unmatched. The CDR3 sequence is CATSRGTRGVFGELFF. CDR3 nucleotide sequence: TGTGCCACCAGCAGAGGGACCCGGGGGGTTTTCGGGGAGCTGTTTTTT. Using reference TRBV15 and TRBJ2-2 for the parts outside the CDR3, the full variable domain is DAMVIQNPRYQVTQFGKPVTLSCSQTLNHNVMYWYQQKSSQAPKLLFHYYDKDFNNEADTPDNFQSRRPNTSFCFLDIRSPGLGDTAMYLCATSRGTRGVFGELFFGEGSRLTVL.

The chain couples TRBV7-2 to TRBJ1-6; D is unresolved. CDR1 SGHTA and CDR2 FQGNSA come from the germline V gene. V lost 1 base, J lost 5 bases, and 9 bases lay in between. The CDR3 is made up of 15 amino acids. In DNA form, the CDR3 reads TGTGCCAGCAGCTTAGGAGTTGGTAATAATTCACCCCTCCACTTT. Its translation: CASSLGVGNNSPLHF.

The rearrangement links TRBV27 to TRBJ2-1; 11 nucleotides match TRBD2. The CDR3 is 17 residues long. Losses at the gene ends were 3 bases for V and 0 bases for J; bases not matched to a gene: 4. CDR1 is MNHEY, CDR2 SMNVEV, per germline (reference sequence). CDR3 nucleotides: TGTGCCAGCAGTTTCCTAGCGGGAGGAAGCTCCTACAATGAGCAGTTCTTC. Protein sequence: CASSFLAGGSSYNEQFF.

The genes are TRBV3-1 (or the pseudogene TRBV3-2) and TRBJ1-2, with D maybe TRBD1 (6 bases). V lost 4 bases, J lost 3 bases, and 12 bases lay in between. The CDR3 extends over 14 amino acids. CDR1 is LGHDT, CDR2 YNNKEL, per germline (reference sequence). CDR3 in DNA: TGTGCCAGCAGCCCCCAGGGGAGCGACTATGGCTACACCTTC. Its protein product is CASSPQGSDYGYTF.

The chain joins TRBV30 to TRBJ1-1; D is unresolved. Looked up from germline, CDR1 is GTSNPN and CDR2 is SVGIG (reference sequence). The CDR3 length is 13 residues. Trimming removed 0 bases from V and 3 bases from J, with 8 bases in between. CDR3 DNA: TGTGCCTGGAGTGTACAGCGGGACACTGAAGCTTTCTTT. The encoded protein is CAWSVQRDTEAFF.

This chain joins TRBV11-2 and TRBJ2-5, with TRBD1 matching 8 bases. The germline V gene encodes CDR1 SGHAT and CDR2 FQNNGV. This CDR3 spans 15 amino acids. The trim removed 4 bases at V and 5 bases at J, leaving 9 bases unmatched. CDR3 nucleotide sequence: TGTGCCAGCAGCTGGGCGGGACAGGACGGGGAGACCCAGTACTTC. It specifies CASSWAGQDGETQYF.

The rearrangement joins TRBV19 to TRBJ1-4; 7 bases align to TRBD1. Trimming took 6 bases from V and 0 from J; bases not matched to a gene: 1. Germline loops: CDR1 LNHDA, CDR2 SQIVND (reference sequence). The CDR3 is made up of 14 amino acids. In DNA form, the CDR3 reads TGTGCCAGTAGCAGGGGGACAACTAATGAAAAACTGTTTTTT. Translated: CASSRGTTNEKLFF.

The rearrangement uses TRBV7-2 and TRBJ2-1; D perhaps matches TRBD2 (7 bases). This CDR3 has 15 amino acids. Germline assignment: CDR1 SGHTA and CDR2 FQGNSA. V lost 3 bases to trimming and J lost 8 bases, with 17 bases between them. CDR3 amino acids: CASSFGGGSWDEQFF. For the CDR3, the DNA is TGTGCCAGCAGCTTTGGGGGGGGCAGTTGGGATGAGCAGTTCTTC.

This CDR3 reads CASTSGRFNEQFF. The CDR3, as DNA: TGTGCCAGCACTAGCGGGAGGTTTAATGAGCAGTTCTTC. The chain is built from TRBV7-8 and TRBJ2-1; 11 bases match TRBD2. This CDR3 has 13 residues. Germline V gene sequence: CDR1 SGHVS, CDR2 FQNEAQ. J lost 7 bases, V lost 7 bases, and 3 bases had no gene match.

The gene calls are TRBV27 and TRBJ1-2; 10 positions agree with TRBD1. V shed 0 bases and J 3 bases; nucleotides not matched to a gene: 4. The CDR3 runs to 16 residues. Germline CDR1 MNHEY, CDR2 SMNVEV (reference sequence). The CDR3 nucleotides are TGTGCCAGCAGTTTATCGGGGACAGGGGTCTACTATGGCTACACCTTC. Translation: CASSLSGTGVYYGYTF.

The J gene is TRBJ1-5, the V gene TRBV15; 8 bases agree with TRBD1. V lost 5 bases, J lost 12 bases, and 18 bases stayed unmatched. The length of the CDR3 is 16 residues. CDR1 is LNHNV and CDR2 is YYDKDF in the germline V gene (reference sequence). The CDR3 spells CATSRVLGQGNKVQHF. The DNA of the CDR3 is TGTGCCACCAGCCGTGTATTAGGACAGGGTAACAAGGTCCAGCATTTT.

V usage is TRBV5-6 and J usage is TRBJ2-2, with 9 bases that match TRBD1. The CDR3 has 16 amino acids. Per germline, CDR1 SGHDT and CDR2 YYEEEE. V was clipped by 4 bases and J by 2 bases; unmatched bases: 6. The CDR3 DNA reads TGTGCCAGCAGCGGGAACAGGGGGCCCAACACCGGGGAGCTGTTTTTT. Translating gives CASSGNRGPNTGELFF.

The V gene is TRBV7-3, the J gene TRBJ2-4; D is possibly TRBD2 (5 bases). The germline V and J ends were trimmed by 4 bases and 8 bases, with 12 bases remaining between them. Germline CDR1 SGHTA, CDR2 FQGTGA. This CDR3 has 13 amino acids. The CDR3 nucleotides read TGTGCCAGCAGCTCCGGGGATTTGGACATTCAGTACTTC. It specifies CASSSGDLDIQYF.